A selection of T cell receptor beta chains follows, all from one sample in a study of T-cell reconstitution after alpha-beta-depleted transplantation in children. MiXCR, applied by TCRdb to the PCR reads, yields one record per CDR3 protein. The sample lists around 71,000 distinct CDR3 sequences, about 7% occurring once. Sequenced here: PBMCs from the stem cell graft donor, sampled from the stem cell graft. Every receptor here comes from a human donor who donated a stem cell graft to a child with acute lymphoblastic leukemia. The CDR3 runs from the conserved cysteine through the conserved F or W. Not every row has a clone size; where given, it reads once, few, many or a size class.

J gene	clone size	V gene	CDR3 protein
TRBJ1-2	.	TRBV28	CASSFGGIYGYTF
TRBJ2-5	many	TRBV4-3	CASSQVITSGLEETQYF
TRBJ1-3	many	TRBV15	CATSRDRGTGGNTIYF
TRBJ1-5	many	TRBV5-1	CASSPRTGRNSNQPQHF
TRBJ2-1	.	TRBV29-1	CSVTSGGNNEQFF
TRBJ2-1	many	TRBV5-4	CASSNRDSYNEQFF
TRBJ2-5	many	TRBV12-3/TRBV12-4	CASGSSGGLRTQYF
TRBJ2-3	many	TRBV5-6	CASSLRGYGSTDTQYF
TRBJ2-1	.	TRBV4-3	CASSQDRTLNDQFF
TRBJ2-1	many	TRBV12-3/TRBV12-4	CASRFSGGAEDEQFF
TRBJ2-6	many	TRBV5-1	CASSLKWVRGSGANVLTF
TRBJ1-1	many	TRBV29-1	CSVRTDMNTEAFF
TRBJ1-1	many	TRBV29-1	CSVEGVAGMNTEAFF
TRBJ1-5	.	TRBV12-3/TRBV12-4	CASSPDQIGNQPQHF
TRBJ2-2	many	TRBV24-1	CATSDLDRDTGELFF
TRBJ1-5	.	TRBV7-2	CASSFGVGWDQPQHF
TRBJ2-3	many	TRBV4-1	CASSLPSGLAGPSTDTQYF
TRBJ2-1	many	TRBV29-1	CSVANPQGSSYNEQFF
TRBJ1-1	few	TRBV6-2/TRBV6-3	CASSYSMGGTEAFF
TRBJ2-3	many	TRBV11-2	CASSLDLRQFTDTQYF
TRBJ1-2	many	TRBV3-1	CASSPTGVGYTF
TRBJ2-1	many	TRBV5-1	CASTESTTPGDNWFF
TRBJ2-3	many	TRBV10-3	CAISAAGGTDTQYF
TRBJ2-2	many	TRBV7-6	CASSPANRGTGELFF
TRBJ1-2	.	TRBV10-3	CAISPGQGEVYGYTF
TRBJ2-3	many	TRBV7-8	CASGSRAGESTDTQYF
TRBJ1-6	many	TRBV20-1	CSAVPGQGAYNSPLHF
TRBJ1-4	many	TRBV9	CASSPREFEKLFF
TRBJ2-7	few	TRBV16	CASSQWKGSYEQYF
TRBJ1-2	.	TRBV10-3	CAISGNYGTKYGYTF
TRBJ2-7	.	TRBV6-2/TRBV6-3	CASSPGEATGTDEQYF
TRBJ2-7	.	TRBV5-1	CASSVTGSYEQYF
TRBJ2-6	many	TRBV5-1	CASSLDRAGANVLTF
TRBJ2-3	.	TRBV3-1	CASSQVRQIIGTDTQYF
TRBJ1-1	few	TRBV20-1	CSTNGQGGSEAFF
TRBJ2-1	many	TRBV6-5	CASSYSLGSEQFF
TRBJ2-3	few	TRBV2	CASSEGDSTDMQYF
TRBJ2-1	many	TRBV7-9	CASSALTSEEYNEQFF
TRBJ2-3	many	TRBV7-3	CASSLGLVLGDTQYF
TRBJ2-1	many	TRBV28	CASSLKGAKQFF
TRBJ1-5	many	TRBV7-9	CASSETGGDQPQHF
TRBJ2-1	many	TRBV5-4	CASSATGTRAYNEQFF
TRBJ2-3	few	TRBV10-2	CASILSGRAGDTQYF
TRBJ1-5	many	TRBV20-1	CARGEGNQPQHF
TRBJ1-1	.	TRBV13	CASSLRGPRTEAFF
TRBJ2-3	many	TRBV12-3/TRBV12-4	CASSFGSHFTSTDTQYF
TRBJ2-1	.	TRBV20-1	CSARSQGGDINEQFF
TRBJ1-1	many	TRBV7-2	CASSFWGTEAFF
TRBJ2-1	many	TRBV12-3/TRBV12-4	CASSSDLFPNEQFF
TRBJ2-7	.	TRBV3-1	CASSLRDYSSYEQYF
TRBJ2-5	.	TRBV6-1	CASRRSVRKETQYF
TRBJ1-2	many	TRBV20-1	CSARDASGTVNYGYTF
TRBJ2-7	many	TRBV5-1	CASTDGIYEQYF
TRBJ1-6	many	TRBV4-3	CASSQEQGDSPLHF